This TCR beta chain was obtained from a study of cytomegalovirus exposure and HLA in healthy donors. Points from the study as a whole: Accurate predictions that matched the HLA-A and HLA-B alleles of most subjects were reportedly made from TCR beta sequences. Fewer N-insertions (relative to the roughly 700-donor mean) were reportedly seen in an Asian-associated ancestry cluster in a later analysis.

Comments on this clone: What it binds is not known.

The CDR3 sequence is 14 residues long. Germline CDR1 reads SEHNR; CDR2 reads FQNEAQ (reference sequence). V dropped 6 bases and J dropped 1 base, with 11 bases sitting between them. Primers: 60 Vbeta forward and 13 Jbeta reverse. The repertoire was sequenced with immunoSEQ multiplex PCR; TCRdb's copy has only in-frame clones and lacks some. The sample lists some 130,000 clones, more than 60% occurring once. The J gene is TRBJ2-3, the V gene TRBV7-9, with D hard to call. Input material: PBMCs. This receptor was identified in a middle-aged man in good health and CMV-seropositive. In DNA form, the CDR3 reads TGTGCCAGCAGGTTCGGTCGGGGCACAGATACGCAGTATTTT. Translating it yields CASRFGRGTDTQYF.